This TCR beta chain was obtained from a study of blood T cell repertoires in COVID-19. Looking at the study overall: Both acute and convalescent COVID-19 samples were obtained from the United States, Italy and Spain. From T cells, B-cell-depleted T cells, or PBMCs came the material, which was cDNA or gDNA.

The CDR3 is 16 amino acids. Germline-derived CDR1 and CDR2 are SGHTA and FQGTGA. V was cut by 2 bases and J by 0 bases, with 12 bases left in between. As originally analysed: Estimation of nucleated cell counts was performed using reference gene primer amplification. Assay: immunoSEQ multiplex PCR; the TCRdb copy retains only in-frame clones and omits some. V and J calls and clone size follow that table, whereas D and trimming were derived from the DNA. The table includes 110,000 to 150,000 clones, 65% to 85% detected once. The sample was peripheral blood. This sequence was found in a middle-aged man with active or convalescent COVID-19. The V and J genes are TRBV7-3 and TRBJ2-3; D ambiguous. The CDR3 here is CASSLVGVTSTDTQYF. CDR3 in DNA: TGTGCCAGCAGCTTAGTTGGTGTAACAAGCACAGATACGCAGTATTTT.